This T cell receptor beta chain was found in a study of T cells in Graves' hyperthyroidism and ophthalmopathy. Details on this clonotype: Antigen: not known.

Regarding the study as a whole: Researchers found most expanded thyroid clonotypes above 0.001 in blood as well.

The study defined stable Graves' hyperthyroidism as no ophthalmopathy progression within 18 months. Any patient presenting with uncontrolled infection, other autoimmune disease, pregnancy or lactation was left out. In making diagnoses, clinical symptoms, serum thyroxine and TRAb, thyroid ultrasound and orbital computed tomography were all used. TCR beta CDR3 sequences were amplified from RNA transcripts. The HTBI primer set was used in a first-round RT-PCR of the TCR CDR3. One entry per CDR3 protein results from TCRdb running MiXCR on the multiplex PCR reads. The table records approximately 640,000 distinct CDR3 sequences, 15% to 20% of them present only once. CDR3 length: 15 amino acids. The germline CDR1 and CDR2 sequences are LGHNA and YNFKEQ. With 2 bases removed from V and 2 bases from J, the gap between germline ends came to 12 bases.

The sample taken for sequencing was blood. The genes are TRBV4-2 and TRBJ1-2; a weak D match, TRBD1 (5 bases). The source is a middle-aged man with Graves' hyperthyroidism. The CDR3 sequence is CASSQRGSNNYGYTF. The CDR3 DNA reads TGTGCCAGCAGCCAAAGGGGTTCAAACAACTATGGCTACACCTTC.